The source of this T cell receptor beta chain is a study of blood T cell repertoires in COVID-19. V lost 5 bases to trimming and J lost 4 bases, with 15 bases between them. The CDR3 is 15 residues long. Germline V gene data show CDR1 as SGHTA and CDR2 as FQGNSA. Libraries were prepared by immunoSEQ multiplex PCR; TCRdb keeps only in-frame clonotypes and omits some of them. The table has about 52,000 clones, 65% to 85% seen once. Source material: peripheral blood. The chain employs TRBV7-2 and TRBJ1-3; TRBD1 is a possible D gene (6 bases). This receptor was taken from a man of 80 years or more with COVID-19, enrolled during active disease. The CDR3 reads CASSPYRDIGNTIYF. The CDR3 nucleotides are TGTGCCAGCAGCCCGTACCGGGACATAGGAAACACCATATATTTT.